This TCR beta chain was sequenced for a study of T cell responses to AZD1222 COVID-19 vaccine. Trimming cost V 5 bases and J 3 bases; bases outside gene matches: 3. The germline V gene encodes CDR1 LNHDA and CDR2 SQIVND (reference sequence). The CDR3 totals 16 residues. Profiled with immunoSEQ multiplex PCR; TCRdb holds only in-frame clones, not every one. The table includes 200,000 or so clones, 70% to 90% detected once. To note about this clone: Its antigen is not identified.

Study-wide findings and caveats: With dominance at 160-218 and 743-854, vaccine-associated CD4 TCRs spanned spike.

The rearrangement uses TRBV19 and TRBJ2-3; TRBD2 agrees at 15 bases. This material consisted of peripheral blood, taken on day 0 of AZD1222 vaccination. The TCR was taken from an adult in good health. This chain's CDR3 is CASSPGTSGRTDTQYF. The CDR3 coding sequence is TGTGCCAGTAGTCCAGGGACTAGCGGGAGGACAGATACGCAGTATTTT.